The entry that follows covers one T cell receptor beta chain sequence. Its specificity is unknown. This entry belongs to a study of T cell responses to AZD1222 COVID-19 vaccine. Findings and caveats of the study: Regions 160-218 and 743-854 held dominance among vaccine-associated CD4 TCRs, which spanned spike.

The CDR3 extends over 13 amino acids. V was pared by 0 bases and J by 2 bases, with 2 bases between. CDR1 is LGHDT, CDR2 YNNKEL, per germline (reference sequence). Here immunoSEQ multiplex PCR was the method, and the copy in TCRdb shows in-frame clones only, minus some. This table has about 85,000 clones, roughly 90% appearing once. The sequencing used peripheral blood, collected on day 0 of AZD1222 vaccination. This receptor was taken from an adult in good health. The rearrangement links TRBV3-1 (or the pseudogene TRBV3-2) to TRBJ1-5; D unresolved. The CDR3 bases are TGTGCCAGCAGCCAAGACGGCAATCAGCCCCAGCATTTT. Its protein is CASSQDGNQPQHF.